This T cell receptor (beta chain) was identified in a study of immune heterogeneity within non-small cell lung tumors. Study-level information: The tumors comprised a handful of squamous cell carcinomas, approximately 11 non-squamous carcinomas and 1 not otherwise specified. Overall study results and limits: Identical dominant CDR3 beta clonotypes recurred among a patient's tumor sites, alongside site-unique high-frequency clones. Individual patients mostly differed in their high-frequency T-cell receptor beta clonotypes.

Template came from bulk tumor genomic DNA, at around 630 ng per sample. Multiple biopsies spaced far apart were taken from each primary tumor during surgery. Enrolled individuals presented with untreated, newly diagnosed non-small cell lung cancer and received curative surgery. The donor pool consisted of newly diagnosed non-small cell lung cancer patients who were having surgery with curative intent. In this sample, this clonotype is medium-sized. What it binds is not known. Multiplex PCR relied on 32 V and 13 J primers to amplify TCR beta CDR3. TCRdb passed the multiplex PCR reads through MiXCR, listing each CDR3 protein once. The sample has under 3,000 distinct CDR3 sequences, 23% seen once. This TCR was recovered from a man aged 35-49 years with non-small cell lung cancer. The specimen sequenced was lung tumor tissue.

The CDR3 loop is CSAPGQGDYEQYF. In DNA form, the CDR3 reads TGCAGTGCCCCGGGACAGGGGGACTACGAGCAGTACTTC. J is TRBJ2-7 and V is TRBV20-1, with 11 bases lining up with TRBD1. CDR3 size: 13 residues. V lost 6 bases and J lost 3; bases outside the gene matches: 4. Germline lookup yields CDR1 DFQATT and CDR2 SNEGSKA (reference sequence).